One sample yielded the 12 T cell receptor beta chains listed below, sequenced in a study of T cell repertoires in cytomegalovirus infection. TCRdb re-called the reads with MiXCR, one entry per CDR3 protein. The sample has tens of thousands of distinct CDR3 sequences, roughly half seen once; the top ten hold 80% to 95%. What these receptors recognize is not known. The source material was CD8+ T cells from cultured PBMCs, sampled from culture after CMV antigen stimulation. The source is a human donor in good health (CMV status not recorded). Some clones in this sample may be carry-over from other donors' samples.

This clonotype was counted between two and nine times. This chain joins TRBV6-1 and TRBJ2-1; D unclear. The CDR3 has 14 amino acids. The germline V gene encodes CDR1 MNHNS and CDR2 SASEGT. V was clipped by 1 base and J by 3 bases, with 7 bases between them. The CDR3 is CASSEGRNYNEQFF. CDR3 coding DNA: TGTGCCAGCAGTGAAGGGCGCAACTACAATGAGCAGTTCTTC.

The CDR3 protein is CASRPGGTSGYNEQFF. CDR3 nucleotides: TGTGCCAGCAGGCCCGGCGGGACTAGCGGCTACAATGAGCAGTTCTTC. The genes are TRBV7-2 and TRBJ2-1; 11 bases align to TRBD2. The V gene's germline CDR1 is SGHTA and CDR2 FQGNSA. J was trimmed by 3 bases and V by 6 bases; bases with no gene match: 7. The CDR3 covers 16 residues.

This chain connects TRBV6-8 to TRBJ2-7; 11 bases are a match to TRBD1. The trim removed 2 bases at V and 4 bases at J, leaving 4 bases unmatched. The CDR3 contains 15 residues. The germline V gene encodes CDR1 MNHGY and CDR2 SAAAGT. Here the CDR3 reads CASSYGTGGVYEQYF. The CDR3 DNA reads as TGTGCCAGCAGTTACGGGACAGGGGGGGTTTACGAGCAGTACTTC.

The chain has TRBV20-1 and TRBJ2-3; 11 nucleotides match TRBD2. Germline assignment: CDR1 DFQATT and CDR2 SNEGSKA (reference sequence). The CDR3 covers 18 residues. V was pared by 2 bases and J by 1 base, with 11 bases of the junction left unmatched. CDR3 amino acids: CSARHDSGTSGRTDTQYF. The CDR3, as DNA: TGCAGTGCTAGACACGATTCCGGGACTAGCGGCCGCACAGATACGCAGTATTTT.

This chain connects TRBV20-1 to TRBJ2-7; perhaps TRBD2 as D (6 bases). The germline V and J ends were trimmed by 5 bases and 7 bases, with 18 bases remaining between them. Germline values: CDR1 DFQATT, CDR2 SNEGSKA (reference sequence). The CDR3 totals 13 residues. The CDR3 DNA reads TGCAGTGCTGATACTAGCCTAGCAGATGAGCAGTACTTC. This sequence encodes CSADTSLADEQYF.

This clonotype was detected a few times. The rearrangement links TRBV20-1 to TRBJ2-1; 8 positions agree with TRBD1. CDR3 size: 15 residues. The V gene end was trimmed by 1 base and the J gene end by 4 bases; junction bases not matched to a gene: 6. From germline, CDR1 is DFQATT and CDR2 SNEGSKA (reference sequence). DNA for the CDR3: TGCAGTGCTAGAGCGGACAGGGATGGGTACAATGAGCAGTTCTTC. It is translated as CSARADRDGYNEQFF.

This clonotype is a singleton in its sample. The rearrangement joins TRBV20-1 to TRBJ1-3, with 9 bases that match TRBD1. V lost 1 base and J lost 2; bases outside the gene matches: 15. The CDR3 runs to 19 residues. Germline CDR1 is DFQATT and CDR2 is SNEGSKA (reference sequence). The CDR3, as DNA: TGCAGTGCTAGAGTACCGGGACAGGGATCCCACGAACCTGGAAACACCATATATTTT. This translates into CSARVPGQGSHEPGNTIYF.

The CDR3 spells CASSWDFTGELFF. In DNA form, the CDR3 reads TGTGCCAGCAGCTGGGACTTCACCGGGGAGCTGTTTTTT. The chain employs TRBV11-2 and TRBJ2-2, with D possibly TRBD2 on 6 matching bases. Per germline, CDR1 SGHAT and CDR2 FQNNGV. V lost 4 bases and J lost 4, with 7 bases in between. This CDR3 contains 13 residues. The whole variable domain, filled in from reference TRBV11-2 and TRBJ2-2, reads EAGVAQSPRYKIIEKRQSVAFWCNPISGHATLYWYQQILGQGPKLLIQFQNNGVVDDSQLPKDRFSAERLKGVDSTLKIQPAKLEDSAVYLCASSWDFTGELFFGEGSRLTVL.

J is TRBJ2-3 and V is TRBV5-1; D not certain. From germline, CDR1 is SGHRS and CDR2 YFSETQ. This CDR3 comprises 15 residues. The V end was cut by 1 base, the J end by 2 bases, with 11 bases between. CDR3 sequence: CASSLTRQLTDTQYF. The CDR3 bases are TGCGCCAGCAGCTTGACGCGCCAGCTCACAGATACGCAGTATTTT.

The V call is TRBV6-5, the J call TRBJ1-2; D gene uncertain. The CDR3 has 13 residues. The ends were cut back, 0 bases at V and 4 bases at J, with 6 bases in the middle. Germline lookup yields CDR1 MNHEY and CDR2 SVGAGI. CDR3 sequence: CASSYSDSYGYTF. The DNA of the CDR3 is TGTGCCAGCAGTTACTCGGATAGCTATGGCTACACCTTC.

This clonotype was seen more than once but under ten times. This chain links TRBV11-2 with TRBJ1-4; 9 bases match TRBD1. Germline CDR1 SGHAT, CDR2 FQNNGV. With V trimmed by 5 bases and J by 8 bases, 15 bases remained unmatched. This CDR3 is built from 17 residues. In nucleotides, the CDR3 is TGTGCCAGCAGCCCCCAGGGGGACAGGGTTTTAGCGGAAAAACTGTTTTTT. Translation: CASSPQGDRVLAEKLFF. Full variable domain (missing parts from reference TRBV11-2 and TRBJ1-4): EAGVAQSPRYKIIEKRQSVAFWCNPISGHATLYWYQQILGQGPKLLIQFQNNGVVDDSQLPKDRFSAERLKGVDSTLKIQPAKLEDSAVYLCASSPQGDRVLAEKLFFGSGTQLSVL.

This clonotype occurred a few times. The chain couples TRBV28 to TRBJ2-3; 14 bases line up with TRBD2. Trimming removed 5 bases from V and 5 bases from J; junction bases left unmatched: 12. Per germline, CDR1 MDHEN and CDR2 SYDVKM. This CDR3 is 18 amino acids long. CDR3 sequence reads: CASSTPGGLAGEGDTQYF. DNA of the CDR3: TGTGCCAGCAGTACTCCGGGGGGACTAGCGGGAGAGGGAGATACGCAGTATTTT. The variable domain in full, completed from reference TRBV28 and TRBJ2-3, reads DVKVTQSSRYLVKRTGEKVFLECVQDMDHENMFWYRQDPGLGLRLIYFSYDVKMKEKGDIPEGYSVSREKKERFSLILESASTNQTSMYLCASSTPGGLAGEGDTQYFGPGTRLTVL.